The present T cell receptor (beta chain) was sequenced within a study of T cells in Graves' hyperthyroidism and ophthalmopathy. Regions amplified from RNA transcripts were the TCR beta CDR3 regions. The HTBI set primed first-round TCR CDR3 RT-PCR. TCRdb passed the multiplex PCR reads through MiXCR, listing each CDR3 protein once. The sample includes a few hundred thousand distinct CDR3 sequences, 25% of them seen just once. Newly diagnosed hyperthyroidism patients aged 18 to 65 years had disease lasting under 2 months. Study findings and constraints: Ophthalmopathy could be told apart from stable hyperthyroidism with a 13 V-J model.

This clonotype showed up many times. What it recognizes is unknown. This CDR3 contains 14 residues. Unmatched junction bases numbered 6, after V lost 4 bases and J lost 7 bases. Germline V gives CDR1 LGHNT, CDR2 FRNRAP. The sequence came from a middle-aged man with Graves' hyperthyroidism. The chain joins TRBV12-5 to TRBJ2-7; 11 bases line up with TRBD2. The sequenced sample was blood. The CDR3 sequence: CASGSLAGGWEQYF. The CDR3 bases are TGTGCTAGTGGTTCGCTAGCGGGAGGTTGGGAGCAGTACTTC.